This T cell receptor beta chain was captured by sequencing in a study of shared clonotypes between healthy human individuals. Study information: Each donor's CD8 memory used one plate, CD8 naive two, each CD4 subset three.

Naive CD8 populations comprised CD45RO-negative cells positively selected for CCR7, excluding terminally differentiated effector memory CD45RA+ cells. The method was immunoSEQ multiplex PCR; TCRdb's version includes in-frame clones alone and lacks a portion of them. The sample consists of nearly 600,000 clones, roughly 95% of them appearing once. Sample: naive CD8+ T cells sorted from blood. The TCR sequence derives from a woman in her twenties or thirties in good health.

The CDR3 coding sequence is TGTGCCAGCAGCAGAGGGACAGGCCTGTCTTATGAGCAGTACTTC. This gives the protein CASSRGTGLSYEQYF. The J gene is TRBJ2-7, the V gene TRBV21-1; whether TRBD1, the table's D call, matches the DNA was not checked. TRBV21-1 constitutes a pseudogene. This CDR3 has 15 amino acids.